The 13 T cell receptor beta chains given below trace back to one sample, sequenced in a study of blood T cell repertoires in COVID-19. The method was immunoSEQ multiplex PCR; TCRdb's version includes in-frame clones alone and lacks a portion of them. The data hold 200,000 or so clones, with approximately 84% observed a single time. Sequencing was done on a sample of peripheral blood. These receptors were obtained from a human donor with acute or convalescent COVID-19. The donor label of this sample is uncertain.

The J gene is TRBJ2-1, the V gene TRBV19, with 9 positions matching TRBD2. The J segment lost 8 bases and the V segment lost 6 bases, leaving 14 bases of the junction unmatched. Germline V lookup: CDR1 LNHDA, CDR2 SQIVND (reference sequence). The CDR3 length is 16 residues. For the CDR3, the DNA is TGTGCCAGTAGGAGTGGTTTCACTAGCGGGTCCTATGAGCAGTTCTTC. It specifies CASRSGFTSGSYEQFF.

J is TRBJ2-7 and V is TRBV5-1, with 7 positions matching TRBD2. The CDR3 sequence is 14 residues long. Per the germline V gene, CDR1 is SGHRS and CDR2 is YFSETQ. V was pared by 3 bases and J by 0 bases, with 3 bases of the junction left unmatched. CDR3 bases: TGCGCCAGCAGCTCAGCGGGGAACTCCTACGAGCAGTACTTC. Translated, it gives CASSSAGNSYEQYF.

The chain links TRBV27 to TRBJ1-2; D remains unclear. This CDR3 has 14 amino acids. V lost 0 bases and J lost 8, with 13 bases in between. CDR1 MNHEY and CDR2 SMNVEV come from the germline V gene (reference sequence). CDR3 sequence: CASSLSSPGRGYTF. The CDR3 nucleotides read TGTGCCAGCAGTTTATCGTCGCCCGGTCGGGGCTACACCTTC.

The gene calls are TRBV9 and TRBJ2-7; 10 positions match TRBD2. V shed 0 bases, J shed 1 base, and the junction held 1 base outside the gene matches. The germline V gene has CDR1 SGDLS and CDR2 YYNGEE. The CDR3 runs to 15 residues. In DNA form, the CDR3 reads TGTGCCAGCAGCGTAGATAGCGGGAGGTCCTACGAGCAGTACTTC. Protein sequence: CASSVDSGRSYEQYF.

The CDR3 region has the DNA TGTGCCTGGAGTGGGACAGGGGGTTTAGGGGAGCAGTTCTTC. This encodes CAWSGTGGLGEQFF. J is TRBJ2-1 and V is TRBV30, with 10 bases identical to TRBD1. CDR1 is GTSNPN and CDR2 is SVGIG in the germline V gene (reference sequence). CDR3 length equals 14 residues. V gave up 1 base and J gave up 10 bases; unmatched junction bases: 7.

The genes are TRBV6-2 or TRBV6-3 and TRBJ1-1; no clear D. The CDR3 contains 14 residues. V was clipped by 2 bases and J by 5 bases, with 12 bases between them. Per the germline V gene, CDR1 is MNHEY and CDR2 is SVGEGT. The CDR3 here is CASSYDGDMTEAFF. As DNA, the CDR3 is TGTGCCAGCAGTTACGACGGGGATATGACTGAAGCTTTCTTT.

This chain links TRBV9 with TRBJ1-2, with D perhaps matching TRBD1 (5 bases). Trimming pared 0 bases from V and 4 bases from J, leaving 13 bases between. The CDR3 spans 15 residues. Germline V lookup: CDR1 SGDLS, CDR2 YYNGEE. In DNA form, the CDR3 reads TGTGCCAGCAGCGTAGAACAGGACCCCATCTATGGCTACACCTTC. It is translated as CASSVEQDPIYGYTF.

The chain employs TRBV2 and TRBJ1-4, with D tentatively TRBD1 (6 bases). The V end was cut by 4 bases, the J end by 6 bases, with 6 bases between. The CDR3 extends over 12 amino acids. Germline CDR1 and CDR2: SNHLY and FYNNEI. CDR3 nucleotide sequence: TGTGCCAGCAGTGGGACAGATGAAAAACTGTTTTTT. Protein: CASSGTDEKLFF. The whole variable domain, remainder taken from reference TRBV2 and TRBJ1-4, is EPEVTQTPSHQVTQMGQEVILRCVPISNHLYFYWYRQILGQKVEFLVSFYNNEISEKSEIFDDQFSVERPDGSNFTLKIRSTKLEDSAMYFCASSGTDEKLFFGSGTQLSVL.

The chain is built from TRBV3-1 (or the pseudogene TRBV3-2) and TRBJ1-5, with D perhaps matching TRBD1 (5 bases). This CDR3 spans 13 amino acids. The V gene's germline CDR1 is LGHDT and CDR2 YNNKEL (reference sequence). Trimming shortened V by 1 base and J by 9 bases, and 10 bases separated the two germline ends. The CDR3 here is CASSQAGGRPQHF. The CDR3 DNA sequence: TGTGCCAGCAGCCAAGCGGGGGGTAGGCCCCAGCATTTT.

The CDR3 loop reads CASSVPGGPDTQYF. Written as DNA, the CDR3 is TGTGCCAGCAGTGTCCCGGGGGGGCCAGATACGCAGTATTTT. V usage is TRBV2 and J usage is TRBJ2-3; 8 bases are a match to TRBD2. V lost 4 bases to trimming and J lost 4 bases; unmatched junction nucleotides: 4. Germline V gene sequence: CDR1 SNHLY, CDR2 FYNNEI. The CDR3 contains 14 residues.

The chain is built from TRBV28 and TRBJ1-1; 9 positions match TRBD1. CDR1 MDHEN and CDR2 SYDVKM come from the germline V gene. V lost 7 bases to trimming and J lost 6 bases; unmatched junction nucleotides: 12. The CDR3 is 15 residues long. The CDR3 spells CASTSAGQGGPEAFF. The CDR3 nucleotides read TGTGCCAGCACCTCAGCGGGACAGGGAGGACCTGAAGCTTTCTTT.

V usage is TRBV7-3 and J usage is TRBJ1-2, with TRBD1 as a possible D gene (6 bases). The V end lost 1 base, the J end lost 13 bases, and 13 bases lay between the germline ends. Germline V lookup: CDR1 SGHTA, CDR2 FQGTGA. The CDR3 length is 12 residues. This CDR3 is CASSLMDSLPTF. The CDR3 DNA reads TGTGCCAGCAGCTTAATGGACAGTCTTCCCACCTTC.

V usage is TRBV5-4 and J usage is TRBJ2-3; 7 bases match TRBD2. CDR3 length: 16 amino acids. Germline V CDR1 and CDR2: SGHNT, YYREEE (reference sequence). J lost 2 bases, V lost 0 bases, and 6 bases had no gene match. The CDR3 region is CASSLARSGNTDTQYF. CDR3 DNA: TGTGCCAGCAGCTTGGCCCGAAGCGGGAACACAGATACGCAGTATTTT.